This paragraph covers one T cell receptor beta chain sequence. The sample belongs to a study of T cell changes during pregnancy in multiple sclerosis. Profiled with immunoSEQ multiplex PCR; TCRdb holds only in-frame clones, not every one. The repertoire includes tens of thousands of clones, about 92% of them detected once, and roughly 3% sits in the top ten. The sequence was obtained from a female donor with multiple sclerosis, enrolled in a pregnancy study. Specimen: CD8+ T cells from peripheral blood mononuclear cells, collected before pregnancy.

CDR3 sequence (DNA): TGTGCCATCAGTGAGACATTCGCACAGCTCACAACTAATGAAAAACTGTTTTTT. Protein sequence: CAISETFAQLTTNEKLFF. V usage is TRBV10-3 and J usage is TRBJ1-4; D unresolved. V lost 2 bases and J lost 0, with 16 bases in between. This CDR3 contains 18 residues. The germline gives CDR1 ENHRY, CDR2 SYGVKD.